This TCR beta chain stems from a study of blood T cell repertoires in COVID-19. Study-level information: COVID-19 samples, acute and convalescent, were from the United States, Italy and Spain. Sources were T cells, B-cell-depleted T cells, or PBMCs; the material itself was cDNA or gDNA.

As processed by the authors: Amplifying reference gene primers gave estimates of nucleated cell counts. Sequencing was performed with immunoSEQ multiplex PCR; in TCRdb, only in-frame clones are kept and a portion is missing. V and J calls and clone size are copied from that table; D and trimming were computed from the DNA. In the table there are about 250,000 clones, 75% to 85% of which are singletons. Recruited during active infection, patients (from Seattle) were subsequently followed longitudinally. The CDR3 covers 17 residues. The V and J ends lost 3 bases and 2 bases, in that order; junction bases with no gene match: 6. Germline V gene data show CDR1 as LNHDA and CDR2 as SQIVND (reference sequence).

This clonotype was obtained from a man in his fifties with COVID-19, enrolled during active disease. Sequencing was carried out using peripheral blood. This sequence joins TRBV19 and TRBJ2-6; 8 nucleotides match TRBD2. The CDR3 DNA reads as TGTGCCAGTAGTATCCGGGAGGGAAGGGCTGGGGCCAACGTCCTGACTTTC. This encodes CASSIREGRAGANVLTF.